The present TCR beta chain was sequenced within a study of Graves' ophthalmopathy and Graves' hyperthyroidism. TCR beta CDR3 amplification used RNA transcripts. RT-PCR with HTBI primers came first, then second-round multiplex PCR. TCRdb independently ran MiXCR on the multiplex PCR reads; one entry per CDR3 protein. The sample records roughly 500,000 distinct CDR3 sequences, under 15% being singletons. V was shortened by 10 bases and J by 2 bases, with 18 bases between the two germline ends. The CDR3 is made up of 14 amino acids. Germline V gene data show CDR1 as PRHDT and CDR2 as FYEKMQ (reference sequence). Patients were diagnosed from clinical symptoms, serum thyroxine, TRAb, thyroid ultrasound and orbital computed tomography. Study conclusions and caveats: Blood contained most expanded thyroid clonotypes exceeding 0.001 frequency.

Comments on this clonotype: Its antigen is not identified.

This sequence originates from a woman aged 25-40 years with Graves' ophthalmopathy. Sequencing was carried out using blood. The V gene is TRBV13, the J gene TRBJ2-7, with D perhaps matching TRBD2 (6 bases). The CDR3 nucleotides read TGTGCCACCTCACGGAGGGGAGGACCCTACGAGCAGTACTTC. Its protein is CATSRRGGPYEQYF.